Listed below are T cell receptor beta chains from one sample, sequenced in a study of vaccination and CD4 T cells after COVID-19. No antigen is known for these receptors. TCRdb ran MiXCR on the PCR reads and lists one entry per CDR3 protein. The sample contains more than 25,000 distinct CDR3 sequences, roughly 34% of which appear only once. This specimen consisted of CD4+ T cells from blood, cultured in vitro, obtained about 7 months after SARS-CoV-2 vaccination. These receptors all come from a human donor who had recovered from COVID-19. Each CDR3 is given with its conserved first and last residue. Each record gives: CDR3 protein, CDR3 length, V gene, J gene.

cdr3_aa: CASSFMTGGFSGMAYEQYF
cdr3_length: 19
v_call: TRBV7-2
j_call: TRBJ2-7

cdr3_aa: CASSYSRTATQPQHF
cdr3_length: 15
v_call: TRBV6-5
j_call: TRBJ1-5

cdr3_aa: CASSLGAETQYF
cdr3_length: 12
v_call: TRBV7-9
j_call: TRBJ2-5

cdr3_aa: CATSEERDVGTDQETQYF
cdr3_length: 18
v_call: TRBV15
j_call: TRBJ2-5

cdr3_aa: CASSLSRENSPLHF
cdr3_length: 14
v_call: TRBV7-2
j_call: TRBJ1-6

cdr3_aa: CASSFSLGAGELFF
cdr3_length: 14
v_call: TRBV28
j_call: TRBJ2-2

cdr3_aa: CASSLGGGSEAFF
cdr3_length: 13
v_call: TRBV12-3/TRBV12-4
j_call: TRBJ1-1

cdr3_aa: CASGGTGYNSPLHF
cdr3_length: 14
v_call: TRBV6-1
j_call: TRBJ1-6

cdr3_aa: CASTPWAGSTDTQYF
cdr3_length: 15
v_call: TRBV19
j_call: TRBJ2-3

cdr3_aa: CASSHQGAGGNTIYF
cdr3_length: 15
v_call: TRBV4-1
j_call: TRBJ1-3

cdr3_aa: CASTSSGNNQPQHF
cdr3_length: 14
v_call: TRBV6-1
j_call: TRBJ1-5

cdr3_aa: CASRGQWEAFF
cdr3_length: 11
v_call: TRBV6-1
j_call: TRBJ1-1

cdr3_aa: CASSLLAELGEQYF
cdr3_length: 14
v_call: TRBV7-3
j_call: TRBJ2-7

cdr3_aa: CSARAGRLLSYEQYF
cdr3_length: 15
v_call: TRBV20-1
j_call: TRBJ2-7

cdr3_aa: CATSRIAGEVNNEQFF
cdr3_length: 16
v_call: TRBV15
j_call: TRBJ2-1

cdr3_aa: CAWRKGQGVSYEQYF
cdr3_length: 15
v_call: TRBV30
j_call: TRBJ2-7

cdr3_aa: CASKGRRIHQETQYF
cdr3_length: 15
v_call: TRBV2
j_call: TRBJ2-5

cdr3_aa: CASSLARRNEQYF
cdr3_length: 13
v_call: TRBV5-6
j_call: TRBJ2-7

cdr3_aa: CASRGQGGNQPQHF
cdr3_length: 14
v_call: TRBV19
j_call: TRBJ1-5

cdr3_aa: CASSPQGSTDTQYF
cdr3_length: 14
v_call: TRBV18
j_call: TRBJ2-3

cdr3_aa: CASSPFLREGEETQYF
cdr3_length: 16
v_call: TRBV7-9
j_call: TRBJ2-5

cdr3_aa: CASSPPLGLAGGGTDTQYF
cdr3_length: 19
v_call: TRBV27
j_call: TRBJ2-3

cdr3_aa: CASSLQGNRDLPSTDTQYF
cdr3_length: 19
v_call: TRBV7-3
j_call: TRBJ2-3

cdr3_aa: CASSGTELNEKLFF
cdr3_length: 14
v_call: TRBV7-9
j_call: TRBJ1-4

cdr3_aa: CASNFRTGRIQETQYF
cdr3_length: 16
v_call: TRBV7-8
j_call: TRBJ2-5

cdr3_aa: CASIWGAASSEAFF
cdr3_length: 14
v_call: TRBV28
j_call: TRBJ1-1

cdr3_aa: CASSLVAWDGYTF
cdr3_length: 13
v_call: TRBV7-8
j_call: TRBJ1-2

cdr3_aa: CASSRTSADSEQYF
cdr3_length: 14
v_call: TRBV5-4
j_call: TRBJ2-7

cdr3_aa: CASISEQGAENTIYF
cdr3_length: 15
v_call: TRBV21-1
j_call: TRBJ1-3

cdr3_aa: CATSRGRENFYEQYF
cdr3_length: 15
v_call: TRBV15
j_call: TRBJ2-7

cdr3_aa: CASRAGDEQYF
cdr3_length: 11
v_call: TRBV28
j_call: TRBJ2-7

cdr3_aa: CASGPPGGHNSPLHF
cdr3_length: 15
v_call: TRBV7-9
j_call: TRBJ1-6

cdr3_aa: CASSDTFNQPQHF
cdr3_length: 13
v_call: TRBV6-1
j_call: TRBJ1-5

cdr3_aa: CATSRATSARYNEQFF
cdr3_length: 16
v_call: TRBV15
j_call: TRBJ2-1

cdr3_aa: CASRPAPGGYYNEQFF
cdr3_length: 16
v_call: TRBV6-1
j_call: TRBJ2-1

cdr3_aa: CATSRDLGGITGELFF
cdr3_length: 16
v_call: TRBV15
j_call: TRBJ2-2

cdr3_aa: CSARGGGYTF
cdr3_length: 10
v_call: TRBV20-1
j_call: TRBJ1-2

cdr3_aa: CASSQEGGPVYGYTF
cdr3_length: 15
v_call: TRBV4-1
j_call: TRBJ1-2

cdr3_aa: CASSLPPVFGRWQPQHF
cdr3_length: 17
v_call: TRBV28
j_call: TRBJ1-5

cdr3_aa: CSARGGTSGRADTQYF
cdr3_length: 16
v_call: TRBV20-1
j_call: TRBJ2-3

cdr3_aa: CASSLLAGGLSSYNEQFF
cdr3_length: 18
v_call: TRBV5-1
j_call: TRBJ2-1

cdr3_aa: CASKTLGVSPLHF
cdr3_length: 13
v_call: TRBV27
j_call: TRBJ1-6

cdr3_aa: CASSWTGSLQDYGYTF
cdr3_length: 16
v_call: TRBV7-6
j_call: TRBJ1-2

cdr3_aa: CASSSLPGQGSGELFF
cdr3_length: 16
v_call: TRBV7-9
j_call: TRBJ2-2

cdr3_aa: CSARGTSGSWRTDTQYF
cdr3_length: 17
v_call: TRBV20-1
j_call: TRBJ2-3

cdr3_aa: CAWSPYYTDTQYF
cdr3_length: 13
v_call: TRBV30
j_call: TRBJ2-3

cdr3_aa: CASKSPGTNYGYTF
cdr3_length: 14
v_call: TRBV19
j_call: TRBJ1-2

cdr3_aa: CAINGKQGAGGYTF
cdr3_length: 14
v_call: TRBV10-3
j_call: TRBJ1-2

cdr3_aa: CASSERLAGVPSYNEQFF
cdr3_length: 18
v_call: TRBV10-1
j_call: TRBJ2-1

cdr3_aa: CASSFAGGIETQYF
cdr3_length: 14
v_call: TRBV11-2
j_call: TRBJ2-5

cdr3_aa: CASSASIVGGYSREAQYF
cdr3_length: 18
v_call: TRBV7-6
j_call: TRBJ2-5